Listed below are T cell receptor beta chains from one sample, sequenced in a study of T cells in Graves' hyperthyroidism and ophthalmopathy. TCRdb passed the multiplex PCR reads through MiXCR, listing each CDR3 protein once. This table holds 650,000 to 800,000 distinct CDR3 sequences, roughly 46% found once. Sequencing was carried out using peripheral blood or thyroid tissue (not recorded which). These receptors came from an adult man with Graves' disease, either hyperthyroidism or ophthalmopathy (not recorded which). Each CDR3 is given with its conserved first and last residue. The D gene is left open where the match is weak. Only part of the rows carry a size: once, few, many, or a class if the clone is expanded.

DNA: TGTGCCAGCAGGCCCGGCAGGGGTGGCACTGAAGCTTTCTTT
CDR3: CASRPGRGGTEAFF
size: .
V: TRBV6-5
J: TRBJ1-1
D: .

DNA: TGCGCCAGCAGGCACGGGGGGGAAGAGACCCAGTACTTC
CDR3: CASRHGGEETQYF
size: .
V: TRBV5-1
J: TRBJ2-5
D: TRBD2

DNA: TGCAGCCTTACAGGTCCGGATCAGCCCCAGCATTTT
CDR3: CSLTGPDQPQHF
size: many
V: TRBV20-1
J: TRBJ1-5
D: .

DNA: TGTGCCAGCAGCAAGGAAGGACAGGGGACTAATGAAAAACTGTTTTTT
CDR3: CASSKEGQGTNEKLFF
size: .
V: TRBV2
J: TRBJ1-4
D: TRBD1

DNA: TGCAGTACTCAGGGATCCAACCAGCCCCAGCATTTT
CDR3: CSTQGSNQPQHF
size: .
V: TRBV20-1
J: TRBJ1-5
D: .

DNA: TGCAGTGCTAGGGGGGGAACGGCCGGGGAGCTGTTTTTT
CDR3: CSARGGTAGELFF
size: few
V: TRBV20-1
J: TRBJ2-2
D: .

DNA: TGTGCCAGCAGCTTAGAGGAAACAAACCTCTACGAGCAGTACTTC
CDR3: CASSLEETNLYEQYF
size: .
V: TRBV7-8
J: TRBJ2-7
D: .

DNA: TGTGCCAGCAGCCTCTTAAAGGTACTAGCGACCCAAGAGACCCAGTACTTC
CDR3: CASSLLKVLATQETQYF
size: .
V: TRBV10-3
J: TRBJ2-5
D: TRBD2

DNA: TGCAGTGCTAGAGAAAACCAAGAGACCCAGTACTTC
CDR3: CSARENQETQYF
size: few
V: TRBV20-1
J: TRBJ2-5
D: .

DNA: TGTGCTAGAGTCCATTGGGGGGCCTACGAGCAGTACTTC
CDR3: CARVHWGAYEQYF
size: .
V: TRBV2
J: TRBJ2-7
D: .

DNA: TGCAGTGCGATAGCGGGATCGAACACCGGGGAGCTGTTTTTT
CDR3: CSAIAGSNTGELFF
size: .
V: TRBV29-1
J: TRBJ2-2
D: TRBD2

DNA: TGCAGCGTTGGGACAGGGTATCAGCCCCAGCATTTT
CDR3: CSVGTGYQPQHF
size: .
V: TRBV29-1
J: TRBJ1-5
D: TRBD1

DNA: TGTGCCACCAGCAGAGATCGCCTCAATCAGCCCCAGCATTTT
CDR3: CATSRDRLNQPQHF
size: many
V: TRBV15
J: TRBJ1-5
D: .

DNA: TGTGCCAGTAGGCAAACCGCGGGACCCCGCTCCTACGAGCAGTACTTC
CDR3: CASRQTAGPRSYEQYF
size: .
V: TRBV19
J: TRBJ2-7
D: .